There are many counts of the clone carrying this T cell receptor beta chain. Noted time point: newly diagnosed GD, antithyroid drugs for less than 3 months. PBMC-derived RNA was used for the TCR library. The data originate from a study of regulatory T cells in long-lasting Graves disease. Germline V gene data show CDR1 as SGHNT and CDR2 as YENEEA. The CDR3 has 16 amino acids. With 1 base clipped from V and 5 bases from J, the junction kept 7 bases outside the gene matches. Sequencing libraries for TCR beta were prepared with iRepertoire HTBI primers and Arm-PCR of CDR3 regions. TCRdb redid the calling of the multiplex PCR reads with MiXCR, one entry per CDR3 protein. The sample has 520,000 or so distinct CDR3 sequences, about 11% seen once. These data also featured in a second study, about T cells in Graves' hyperthyroidism and ophthalmopathy. That paper adds: The HTBI set primed first-round TCR CDR3 RT-PCR.

The sample was peripheral blood mononuclear cells (PBMCs), taken at new diagnosis, from a patient treated with antithyroid drugs. The TCR comes from a woman in her 30s with Graves disease. The chain combines TRBV11-3 with TRBJ2-1; TRBD1 matches at 8 bases. The CDR3 DNA is TGTGCCAGCAGCTTAGGTGGGACAGGAGGGAACAATGAGCAGTTCTTC. Translation gives CASSLGGTGGNNEQFF.